Here is one T cell receptor (beta chain) with its context. The data derive from a study of blood T cell repertoires in COVID-19. Looking at the study overall: The United States, Italy and Spain provided the acute and convalescent COVID-19 samples. In each case, the material was cDNA or gDNA derived from T cells, B-cell-depleted T cells, or PBMCs.

After removal of 4 bases from V and 6 bases from J, the junction contained 7 bases not matched to a gene. The CDR3 spans 15 residues. The germline V gene encodes CDR1 SGHRS and CDR2 YFSETQ. Authors' data handling: Amplification of reference gene primers provided the estimated nucleated cell counts. Data came from immunoSEQ multiplex PCR; TCRdb stores just in-frame clones and leaves some out. The V and J calls and clone size are taken from that table; D and trimming were inferred from the DNA. The sample has some 120,000 clones, more than 70% seen once. The sample taken for sequencing was peripheral blood. This clonotype was sampled from a man aged 55 to 70 with acute or convalescent COVID-19. The chain employs TRBV5-1 and TRBJ1-4; 9 bases align to TRBD1. The DNA for the CDR3 is TGCGCCAGCAGCCCTGGGACAGGGAAATATGAAAAACTGTTTTTT. It specifies CASSPGTGKYEKLFF.